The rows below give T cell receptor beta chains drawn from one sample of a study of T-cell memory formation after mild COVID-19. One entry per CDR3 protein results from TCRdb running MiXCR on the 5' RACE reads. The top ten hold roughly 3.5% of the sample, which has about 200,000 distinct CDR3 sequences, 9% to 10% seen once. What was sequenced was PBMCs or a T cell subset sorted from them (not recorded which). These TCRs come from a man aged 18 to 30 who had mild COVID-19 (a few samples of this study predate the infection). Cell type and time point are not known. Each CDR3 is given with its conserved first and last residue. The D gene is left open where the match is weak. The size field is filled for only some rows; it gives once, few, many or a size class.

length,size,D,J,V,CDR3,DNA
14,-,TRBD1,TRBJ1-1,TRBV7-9,CASSYNTGTGVDLF,TGTGCCAGCAGTTACAATACCGGGACAGGGGTCGATCTCTTT
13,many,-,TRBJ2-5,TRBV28,CASSTPASETQYF,TGTGCCAGCAGTACACCGGCTTCAGAGACCCAGTACTTC
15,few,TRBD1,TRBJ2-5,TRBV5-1,CASSRGQGTQETQYF,TGCGCCAGCAGCAGAGGACAGGGGACACAAGAGACCCAGTACTTC
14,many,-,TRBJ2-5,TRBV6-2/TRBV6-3,CASSYSGQGETQYF,TGTGCCAGCAGTTACTCGGGCCAGGGGGAGACCCAGTACTTC
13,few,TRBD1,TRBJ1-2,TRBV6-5,CASSRDRGYGYTF,TGTGCCAGCAGTCGGGACAGAGGGTATGGCTACACCTTC
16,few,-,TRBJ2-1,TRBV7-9,CASSPRGSSAHNEQFF,TGTGCCAGCAGCCCGCGGGGTAGTTCGGCCCACAATGAGCAGTTCTTC
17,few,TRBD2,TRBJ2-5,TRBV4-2,CASSRDLTSGGPSTQYF,TGTGCCAGCAGCCGAGACTTGACTAGCGGGGGGCCCAGCACCCAGTACTTC
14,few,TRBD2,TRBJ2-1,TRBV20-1,CSALGSGGANEQFF,TGCAGTGCCTTGGGAAGCGGGGGGGCCAATGAGCAGTTCTTC
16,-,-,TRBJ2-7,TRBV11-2,CASSHPIGRPSYEQYF,TGTGCCAGCAGCCACCCCATTGGCAGACCCTCCTACGAGCAGTACTTC
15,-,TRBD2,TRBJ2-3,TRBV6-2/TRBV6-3,CASRRSGGYTDTQYF,TGTGCCAGCAGACGTAGCGGGGGCTACACAGATACGCAGTATTTT
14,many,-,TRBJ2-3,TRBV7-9,CASSYRGLADTQYF,TGTGCCAGCAGCTACCGGGGCCTGGCAGATACGCAGTATTTT
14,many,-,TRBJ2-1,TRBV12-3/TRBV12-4,CASSPDGRYNEQFF,TGTGCCAGCAGTCCGGACGGGCGATACAATGAGCAGTTCTTC
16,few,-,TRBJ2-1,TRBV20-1,CSARDVARGGRNEQFF,TGCAGTGCTAGAGATGTGGCCAGGGGGGGGAGGAATGAGCAGTTCTTC
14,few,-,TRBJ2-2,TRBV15,CATSSGDATGELFF,TGTGCCACCAGCTCGGGGGACGCCACCGGGGAGCTGTTTTTT
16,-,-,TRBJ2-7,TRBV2,CASSEIPGPWGYEQYF,TGTGCCAGCAGTGAAATCCCGGGGCCATGGGGGTACGAGCAGTACTTC
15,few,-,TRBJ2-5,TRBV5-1,CASSLTLAGRETQYF,TGCGCCAGCAGCCTTACACTAGCAGGCAGGGAGACCCAGTACTTC
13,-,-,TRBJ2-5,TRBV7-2,CASSPGVGKTQYF,TGTGCCAGCAGCCCGGGGGTCGGGAAGACCCAGTACTTC
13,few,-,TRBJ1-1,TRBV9,CASSFGQRTEAFF,TGTGCCAGCAGCTTTGGACAGAGGACTGAAGCTTTCTTT
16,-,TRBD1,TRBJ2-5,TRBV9,CASSPFPPTGEETQYF,TGTGCCAGCAGCCCCTTTCCCCCGACAGGGGAAGAGACCCAGTACTTC
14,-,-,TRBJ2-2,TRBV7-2,CASSYLYGTGELFF,TGTGCCAGCAGTTATCTGTACGGGACCGGGGAGCTGTTTTTT
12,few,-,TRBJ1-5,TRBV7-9,CASSRIDQPQHF,TGTGCCAGCAGCCGAATCGATCAGCCCCAGCATTTT
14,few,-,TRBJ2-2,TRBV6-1,CASSESPSTGELFF,TGTGCCAGCAGTGAATCCCCTAGCACCGGGGAGCTGTTTTTT
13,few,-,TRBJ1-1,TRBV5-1,CASSFGDRTEAFF,TGCGCCAGCAGCTTCGGGGACCGCACTGAAGCTTTCTTT
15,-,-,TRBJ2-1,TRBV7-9,CASSIRGANYNEQFF,TGTGCCAGCAGCATCCGGGGGGCTAACTACAATGAGCAGTTCTTC
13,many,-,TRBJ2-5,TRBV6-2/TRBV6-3,CASSTPPGETQYF,TGTGCCAGCAGTACCCCCCCCGGGGAGACCCAGTACTTC
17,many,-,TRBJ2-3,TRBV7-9,CASSGLIAAGNTDTQYF,TGTGCCAGCAGCGGACTCATAGCGGCTGGGAACACAGATACGCAGTATTTT
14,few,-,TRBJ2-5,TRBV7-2,CASSSPARAETQYF,TGTGCCAGCAGCTCGCCGGCTCGCGCCGAGACCCAGTACTTC
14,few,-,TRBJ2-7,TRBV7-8,CASSPRQDLDEQYF,TGTGCCAGCAGCCCCCGACAGGATTTGGACGAGCAGTACTTC
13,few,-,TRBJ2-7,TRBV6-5,CASSYRQGYEQYF,TGTGCCAGCAGTTACCGGCAGGGCTACGAGCAGTACTTC
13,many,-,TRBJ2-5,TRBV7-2,CASSARQLETQYF,TGTGCCAGCAGCGCCCGACAGCTTGAGACCCAGTACTTC
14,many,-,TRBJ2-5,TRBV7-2,CASSFRDPQETQYF,TGTGCCAGCAGCTTCAGGGATCCTCAAGAGACCCAGTACTTC
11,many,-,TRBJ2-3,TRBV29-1,CSVDRSDTQYF,TGCAGCGTTGACAGGTCAGATACGCAGTATTTT
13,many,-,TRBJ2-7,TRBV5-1,CASSLNRGHEQYF,TGCGCCAGCAGCTTGAATAGGGGCCACGAGCAGTACTTC
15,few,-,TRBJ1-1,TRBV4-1,CASRPRTGMNTEAFF,TGCGCCAGCAGACCGCGAACCGGGATGAACACTGAAGCTTTCTTT
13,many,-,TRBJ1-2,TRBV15,CATSRSPNYGYTF,TGTGCCACCAGCAGGTCACCTAACTATGGCTACACCTTC
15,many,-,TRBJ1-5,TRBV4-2,CASSQDGVGDQPQHF,TGTGCCAGCAGCCAAGACGGCGTAGGAGATCAGCCCCAGCATTTT
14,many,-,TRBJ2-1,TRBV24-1,CATSDFVRVNEQFF,TGTGCCACCAGTGATTTCGTCAGGGTGAATGAGCAGTTCTTC
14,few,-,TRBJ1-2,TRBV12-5,CASGLNRLHGGYTF,TGTGCTAGTGGTTTGAACCGGCTTCATGGAGGCTACACCTTC
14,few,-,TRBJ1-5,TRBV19,CASSTRQGNQPQHF,TGTGCCAGTAGTACTAGACAGGGCAATCAGCCCCAGCATTTT
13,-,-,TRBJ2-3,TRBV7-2,CASRSPGGGAQYF,TGTGCCAGCAGATCCCCGGGGGGCGGGGCGCAGTATTTT
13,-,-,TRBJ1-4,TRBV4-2,CASSQERGEKLFF,TGTGCCAGCAGCCAAGAGAGGGGTGAAAAACTGTTTTTT
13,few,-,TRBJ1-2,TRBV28,CASRSGATYGYTF,TGTGCCAGCAGGTCAGGGGCTACCTATGGCTACACCTTC
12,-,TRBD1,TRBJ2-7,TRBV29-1,CSGQGIDYEQYF,TGCAGCGGACAGGGGATCGACTACGAGCAGTACTTC
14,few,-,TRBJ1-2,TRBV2,CASSEFRQIDGYTF,TGTGCCAGCAGTGAATTCCGACAGATAGATGGCTACACCTTC
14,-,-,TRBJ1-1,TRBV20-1,CSASGGAGNTEAFF,TGCAGTGCTAGTGGCGGGGCAGGGAACACTGAAGCTTTCTTT
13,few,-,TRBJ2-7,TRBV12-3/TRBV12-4,CASSYGQYYEQYF,TGTGCCAGCAGTTATGGACAGTACTACGAGCAGTACTTC
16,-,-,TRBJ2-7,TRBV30,CAWSVNMRDPGYEQYF,TGTGCCTGGAGTGTAAATATGAGGGATCCTGGCTACGAGCAGTACTTC
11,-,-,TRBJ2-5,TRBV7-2,CASSPWETKYF,TGTGCCAGCAGCCCCTGGGAGACCAAGTACTTC
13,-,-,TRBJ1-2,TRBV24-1,CATSDPQGRGYTF,TGTGCCACCAGTGATCCTCAGGGGAGAGGCTACACCTTC
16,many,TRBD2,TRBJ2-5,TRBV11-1,CASSPGLAGGQETQYF,TGTGCCAGCAGCCCCGGACTAGCGGGGGGCCAAGAGACCCAGTACTTC
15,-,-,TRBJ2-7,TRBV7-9,CASSLVPIQGSEQYF,TGTGCCAGCAGCTTAGTTCCAATCCAGGGCTCCGAGCAGTACTTC
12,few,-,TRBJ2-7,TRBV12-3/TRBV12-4,CASSLSRYEQYF,TGTGCCAGCAGTTTATCTAGGTACGAGCAGTACTTC
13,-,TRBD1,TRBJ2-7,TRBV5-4,CASSIDRVHEQYF,TGTGCCAGCAGCATTGACAGGGTCCACGAGCAGTACTTC
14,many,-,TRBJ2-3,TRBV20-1,CSANRGLDPFTQYF,TGCAGTGCTAATCGGGGACTCGACCCTTTCACGCAGTATTTT
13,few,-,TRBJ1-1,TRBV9,CASSASPTGEAFF,TGTGCCAGCAGCGCTAGCCCAACAGGCGAAGCTTTCTTT
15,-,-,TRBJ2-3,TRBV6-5,CASRVQGFSTDTQYF,TGTGCCAGCAGGGTACAGGGTTTTAGCACAGATACGCAGTATTTT
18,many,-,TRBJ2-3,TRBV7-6,CASSLSVSGGQIRVTQYF,TGTGCCAGCAGCTTATCAGTTTCCGGGGGGCAAATTCGGGTCACGCAGTATTTT
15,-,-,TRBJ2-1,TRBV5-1,CASSLDMGTYNEQFF,TGCGCCAGCAGCTTGGACATGGGAACATACAATGAGCAGTTCTTC
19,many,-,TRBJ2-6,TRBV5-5,CASSLSPHPRGSGANVLTF,TGTGCCAGCAGCTTATCACCCCACCCTAGGGGGTCTGGGGCCAACGTCCTGACTTTC